The clone carrying this T cell receptor (beta chain) was seen many times. Its antigen is not identified. The germline V and J ends were trimmed by 0 bases and 6 bases, with 11 bases remaining between them. CDR3 length equals 14 residues. CDR1 and CDR2 from the germline V gene are DFQATT and SNEGSKA (reference sequence). This sample stems from a study of early T cells in non-severe SARS-CoV-2 infection. On the study more broadly: It was bulk RNA from unsorted whole blood that was sequenced, and the chains were unpaired.

The library protocol tagged individual cDNA molecules with unique molecular identifiers. TCRdb independently ran MiXCR on the 5' RACE reads; one entry per CDR3 protein. The repertoire holds roughly 100,000 distinct CDR3 sequences, with less than 15% as singletons. Study observations and caveats: Lookups in VDJdb leaned toward anti-spike CD8 responses and missed private and CD4 specificities.

V gene TRBV20-1 combines with J gene TRBJ1-4, with a tentative D call TRBD1 (6 bases). This material consisted of whole blood, taken at baseline. This clonotype originated in an adult who was a healthcare worker with PCR-confirmed SARS-CoV-2 infection or an uninfected control (not recorded which). The CDR3 loop reads CSARDWDKDEKLFF. For the CDR3, the DNA is TGCAGTGCTAGAGATTGGGACAAAGATGAAAAACTGTTTTTT.